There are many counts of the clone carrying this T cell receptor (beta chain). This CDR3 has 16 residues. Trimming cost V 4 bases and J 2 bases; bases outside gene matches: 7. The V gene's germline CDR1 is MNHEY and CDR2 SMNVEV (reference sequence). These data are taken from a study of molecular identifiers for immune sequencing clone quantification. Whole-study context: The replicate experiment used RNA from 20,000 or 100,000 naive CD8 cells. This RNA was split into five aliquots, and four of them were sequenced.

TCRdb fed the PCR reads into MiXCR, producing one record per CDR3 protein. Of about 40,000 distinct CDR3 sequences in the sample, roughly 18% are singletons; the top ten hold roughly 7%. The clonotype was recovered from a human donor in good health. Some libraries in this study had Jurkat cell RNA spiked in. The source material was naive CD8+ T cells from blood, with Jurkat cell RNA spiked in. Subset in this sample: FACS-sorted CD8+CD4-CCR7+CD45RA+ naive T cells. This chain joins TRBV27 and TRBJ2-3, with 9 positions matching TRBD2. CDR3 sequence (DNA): TGTGCCAGCAGTTCCCTCCTAGCGGGACCCACAGATACGCAGTATTTT. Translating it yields CASSSLLAGPTDTQYF.